Each of the 31 T cell receptor beta chains below was sequenced from the same sample in a study of T cell repertoires in cytomegalovirus infection (dated by TCRdb to between 2018 and 2021). The reads were generated on an Illumina HiSeq 1500. TCRdb trimmed public reads at Q25 via fastp, called clones via MiXCR and kept in-frame beta chains. CDR3 protein sequences are deduplicated, and each keeps its most common genes and DNA. The sample contains over 100,000 distinct CDR3 sequences, about 15% of them found a single time. The ten most abundant clones make up approximately 7.6% of the sample. Sequenced sample: PBMCs. These receptors all come from a human donor in good health (CMV status not recorded). Some clones in this sample may be carry-over from other donors' samples.

This clonotype was seen at least ten times. This chain joins TRBV7-2 and TRBJ2-7; D remains ambiguous. Deletions cut 5 bases from V and 6 bases from J, with 11 bases between. CDR3 size: 12 residues. Germline CDR1 and CDR2: SGHTA and FQGNSA. The CDR3 DNA follows: TGTGCCAGCAGCGCGGTAGGGCCCGAGCAGTACTTC. Translating gives CASSAVGPEQYF.

This clonotype was picked up many times. V and J are TRBV7-2 and TRBJ1-1; TRBD1 might be the D (6 bases). With 3 bases removed from V and 0 bases from J, the gap between germline ends came to 14 bases. The length of the CDR3 is 16 residues. Per germline, CDR1 SGHTA and CDR2 FQGNSA. The CDR3, as DNA: TGTGCCAGCAGCTTTAACAGGGCCTCGATGAACACTGAAGCTTTCTTT. It translates to CASSFNRASMNTEAFF.

This chain joins TRBV2 and TRBJ1-5; 8 nucleotides align to TRBD1. There are 13 residues in the CDR3. From germline, CDR1 is SNHLY and CDR2 FYNNEI. Trimming cost V 7 bases and J 6 bases; bases outside gene matches: 5. For the CDR3, the DNA is TGTGCCAGCAAGGGACAGGTCGCTCAGCCCCAGCATTTT. Residues: CASKGQVAQPQHF.

This clonotype was found many times. The chain employs TRBV7-2 and TRBJ2-5; 8 bases line up with TRBD2. In germline, CDR1 is SGHTA, CDR2 FQGNSA. Trimming removed 2 bases from V and 2 bases from J; junction bases left unmatched: 10. The CDR3 contains 17 residues. The CDR3 DNA is TGTGCCAGCAGCTTACCCCTTATTGCGGGGGGACAAGAGACCCAGTACTTC. It translates to CASSLPLIAGGQETQYF.

This clonotype was seen ten or more times. The rearrangement uses TRBV7-2 and TRBJ1-1, with 11 positions matching TRBD1. This CDR3 spans 15 amino acids. J gave up 4 bases and V 0 bases, and 1 base lay outside the gene matches. Germline values: CDR1 SGHTA, CDR2 FQGNSA. CDR3 DNA: TGTGCCAGCAGCTTAGCGGGGACAGGGGGCACTGAAGCTTTCTTT. Protein sequence: CASSLAGTGGTEAFF.

The CDR3 sequence: CASSYSSAVSGYTF. The CDR3 region has the DNA TGTGCCAGCAGTTACTCGTCCGCAGTCTCCGGCTACACCTTC. The chain combines TRBV6-5 with TRBJ1-2; D uncertain. Trimming stripped 0 bases from V and 8 bases from J, with 13 bases between. CDR1 is MNHEY and CDR2 is SVGAGI in the germline V gene. This CDR3 has 14 amino acids.

This clonotype has more than one count but fewer than ten. The V call is TRBV4-1, the J call TRBJ1-1, with a possible D match to TRBD1 (6 bases). CDR1 MGHRA and CDR2 YSYEKL come from the germline V gene. V was trimmed by 1 base and J by 2 bases, leaving 11 bases between them. This CDR3 comprises 15 residues. In nucleotides, the CDR3 is TGCGCCAGCAGCCAAGTGGGGGCCCGAAACACTGAAGCTTTCTTT. Amino acid sequence: CASSQVGARNTEAFF.

This clonotype was seen a handful of times. The chain couples TRBV7-2 to TRBJ1-4; the D gene is possibly TRBD1 (5 bases). The CDR3 has 15 residues. The V end lost 6 bases, the J end lost 3 bases, and 14 bases lay between the germline ends. Germline CDR1 and CDR2: SGHTA and FQGNSA. As DNA, the CDR3 is TGTGCCAGCAGGGGGCTGGGTGGAGCTAATGAAAAACTGTTTTTT. Translation: CASRGLGGANEKLFF.

The chain couples TRBV14 to TRBJ2-7; 8 nucleotides match TRBD1. Trimming took 4 bases from V and 3 from J; bases not matched to a gene: 8. This CDR3 is built from 15 residues. Germline-derived CDR1 and CDR2 are SGHDN and FVKESK. The CDR3 nucleotides are TGTGCCAGCAGCCTGCCCGGGACAGGCCTCTACGAGCAGTACTTC. Its protein product is CASSLPGTGLYEQYF.

There are many counts of this clonotype. The chain employs TRBV5-1 and TRBJ1-2; TRBD1 is a possible D gene (5 bases). This CDR3 region has 13 residues. From germline, CDR1 is SGHRS and CDR2 YFSETQ. V lost 4 bases to trimming and J lost 2 bases, with 9 bases between them. The CDR3 reads CASSGEGNYGYTF. In DNA, the CDR3 is TGCGCCAGCAGCGGAGAGGGGAACTATGGCTACACCTTC.

Only a few counts were recorded for this clonotype. The chain joins TRBV7-6 to TRBJ2-1; 11 bases are a match to TRBD2. CDR3 length: 17 residues. The germline V gene encodes CDR1 SGHVS and CDR2 FNYEAQ. Trimming cost V 2 bases and J 1 base; bases outside gene matches: 4. The CDR3 DNA sequence: TGTGCCAGCAGCTTACGTAGCGGGGGGGGGTCCTACAATGAGCAGTTCTTC. This codes for CASSLRSGGGSYNEQFF.

This clonotype occurred many times. The gene calls are TRBV6-1 and TRBJ1-1; 7 bases match TRBD1. Trimming cost V 10 bases and J 1 base; bases outside gene matches: 12. This CDR3 has 15 residues. The germline CDR1 and CDR2 sequences are MNHNS and SASEGT. CDR3 sequence (DNA): TGTGCCACCGTTCAACGACAGGGCCGGAACACTGAAGCTTTCTTT. It encodes CATVQRQGRNTEAFF.

A remark on this clonotype: The conserved phenylalanine or tryptophan normally closing the CDR3 is absent here, so this likely arose from a read error. The chain combines TRBV6-2 or TRBV6-3 with TRBJ1-6; D ambiguous. CDR1 is MNHEY and CDR2 is SVGEGT in the germline V gene. The CDR3 is 14 amino acids. V was cut by 1 base and J by 5 bases, with 6 bases left in between. CDR3 region: CASSYYENNSPLHL. For the CDR3, the DNA is TGTGCCAGCAGTTACTATGAGAATAATTCACCCCTCCACCTT.

This clonotype turned up a few times. The genes are TRBV20-1 and TRBJ1-1; 8 bases match TRBD1. V lost 0 bases, J lost 3 bases, and 12 bases stayed unmatched. The CDR3 runs to 17 residues. Germline V gene data show CDR1 as DFQATT and CDR2 as SNEGSKA (reference sequence). The CDR3 nucleotides read TGCAGTGCTAGAGATCTAGACAGGGGAGTAAGGGACACTGAAGCTTTCTTT. This sequence encodes CSARDLDRGVRDTEAFF.

This chain connects TRBV7-2 to TRBJ1-5, with D perhaps matching TRBD1 (5 bases). The germline V and J ends were trimmed by 1 base and 1 base, with 8 bases remaining between them. This CDR3 has 15 residues. The germline CDR1 and CDR2 sequences are SGHTA and FQGNSA. For the CDR3, the DNA is TGTGCCAGCAGCTTAGGGGGGAGAAGCAATCAGCCCCAGCATTTT. The encoded protein is CASSLGGRSNQPQHF.

The rearrangement joins TRBV4-1 to TRBJ1-1; tentative D call: TRBD1 (6 bases). Looked up from germline, CDR1 is MGHRA and CDR2 is YSYEKL. V lost 0 bases, J lost 1 base, and 9 bases lay in between. The CDR3 contains 15 residues. Written as DNA, the CDR3 is TGCGCCAGCAGCCAAGACCAGGGGACGAACACTGAAGCTTTCTTT. It codes for CASSQDQGTNTEAFF.

This clonotype was observed many times. This chain links TRBV7-2 with TRBJ2-5, with D perhaps TRBD1 (7 bases). From germline, CDR1 is SGHTA and CDR2 FQGNSA. V lost 1 base to trimming and J lost 5 bases, with 14 bases between them. The CDR3 is made up of 15 amino acids. This CDR3 is CASSLEGAGYETQYF. The CDR3 DNA is TGTGCCAGCAGCTTAGAGGGGGCGGGGTACGAGACCCAGTACTTC.

In this sample, this clonotype turned up a few times. V usage is TRBV6-2 or TRBV6-3 and J usage is TRBJ1-1; D unresolved. Germline assignment: CDR1 MNHEY and CDR2 SVGEGT. Trimming removed 5 bases from V and 1 base from J, with 11 bases in between. The CDR3 loop spans 14 amino acids. CDR3 nucleotides: TGTGCCAGCAGTCCATCGCAAAGGAACACTGAAGCTTTCTTT. It encodes CASSPSQRNTEAFF.

This clonotype has at least ten counts. The V call is TRBV28, the J call TRBJ1-3, with a weak D call TRBD1 (5 bases). The CDR3 covers 14 residues. Germline CDR1 reads MDHEN; CDR2 reads SYDVKM. Trimming removed 7 bases from V and 5 bases from J, with 15 bases in between. CDR3 sequence reads: CASTPGGARNTIYF. DNA for the CDR3: TGTGCCAGCACCCCCGGGGGAGCTCGAAACACCATATATTTT. The whole variable domain, remainder taken from reference TRBV28 and TRBJ1-3, is DVKVTQSSRYLVKRTGEKVFLECVQDMDHENMFWYRQDPGLGLRLIYFSYDVKMKEKGDIPEGYSVSREKKERFSLILESASTNQTSMYLCASTPGGARNTIYFGEGSWLTVV.

This clonotype was observed a handful of times. The rearrangement links TRBV18 to TRBJ1-4; a weak D match, TRBD1 (6 bases). The CDR3 sequence is 17 residues long. The germline V and J ends were trimmed by 3 bases and 7 bases, with 21 bases remaining between them. Germline-derived CDR1 and CDR2 are KGHSH and LQKENI. The CDR3 nucleotides read TGTGCCAGCTCACCTTCGGGGGGCGCAGGCGGCGGTGAAAAACTGTTTTTT. It specifies CASSPSGGAGGGEKLFF.

This clonotype was counted only a few times. The genes are TRBV7-2 and TRBJ1-1, with unresolved D. In germline, CDR1 is SGHTA, CDR2 FQGNSA. V lost 1 base, J lost 1 base, and 10 bases lay in between. CDR3 length: 15 residues. CDR3: CASSLDSAPNTEAFF. The DNA for the CDR3 is TGTGCCAGCAGCTTAGACTCCGCACCGAACACTGAAGCTTTCTTT. The full variable domain, its missing parts supplied by reference TRBV7-2 and TRBJ1-1, is GAGVSQSPSNKVTEKGKDVELRCDPISGHTALYWYRQSLGQGLEFLIYFQGNSAPDKSGLPSDRFSAERTGGSVSTLTIQRTQQEDSAVYLCASSLDSAPNTEAFFGQGTRLTVV.

This clonotype was observed at least ten times. One junction end does not reproduce the germline sequence, and a read error may be involved. The chain combines TRBV7-7 with TRBJ2-7, with 13 bases lining up with TRBD2. Germline V CDR1 and CDR2: SSHAT, FNYEAQ (reference sequence). The CDR3 runs 15 residues. The CDR3: CASSPGLAGSYEQYF. The CDR3 bases are TGTGCTAGCAGCCCGGGACTAGCGGGGTCCTACGAGCAGTACTTC.

This clonotype was counted at least ten times. The germline gene is not matched at one end of the junction; a read error may be the cause. The chain recombines TRBV29-1 with TRBJ2-5, with D perhaps being TRBD1 or TRBD2 (5 bases each). There are 10 residues in the CDR3. Germline CDR1 is SQVTM and CDR2 is ANQGSEA. The CDR3: CSVGDGEFGF. The CDR3 coding sequence is TGCAGCGTGGGGGACGGCGAATTCGGGTTC.

This clonotype was counted many times. The J gene is TRBJ2-7, the V gene TRBV20-1; 7 bases are shared with TRBD1. V shed 6 bases, J shed 5 bases, and the junction held 16 bases outside the gene matches. This CDR3 region has 15 residues. Looked up from germline, CDR1 is DFQATT and CDR2 is SNEGSKA (reference sequence). The CDR3, as DNA: TGCAGTGCCCTTGGGGCGACAGGGATCAGCAACGAGCAGTACTTC. It yields the protein CSALGATGISNEQYF.

The V gene is TRBV12-3 or TRBV12-4, the J gene TRBJ1-3; tentatively, D is TRBD1 (5 bases). The V and J ends lost 6 bases and 5 bases respectively, with 14 bases between them. This CDR3 region has 14 residues. CDR3 amino acids: CASSPPGLRNTIYF. The CDR3 nucleotides read TGTGCCAGCAGCCCCCCGGGACTCCGAAACACCATATATTTT.

At least ten counts were recorded for this clonotype. The rearrangement joins TRBV12-3 or TRBV12-4 to TRBJ2-7; the match to TRBD1 covers 7 bases. This CDR3 contains 16 residues. V trimming: 6 bases; J trimming: 2 bases; junction bases outside the gene matches: 13. The CDR3 reads CASSPSGTAGTYEQYF. CDR3 bases: TGTGCCAGCAGCCCCTCCGGGACAGCAGGAACCTACGAGCAGTACTTC.

The chain carries TRBV20-1 and TRBJ2-1; D remains unclear. CDR1 and CDR2 (germline): DFQATT, SNEGSKA (reference sequence). V lost 4 bases and J 0 bases, leaving 13 bases between the germline ends. The CDR3 loop spans 15 amino acids. CDR3 sequence (DNA): TGCAGTGCTAAATTTGGGGTGAGCTCCTACAATGAGCAGTTCTTC. This encodes CSAKFGVSSYNEQFF.

J is TRBJ2-2 and V is TRBV20-1; no firm D call. V dropped 1 base and J dropped 6 bases, with 9 bases sitting between them. Germline V gene lookup returns CDR1 DFQATT and CDR2 SNEGSKA (reference sequence). CDR3 size: 13 residues. The DNA for the CDR3 is TGCAGTGCTAGAGCTAATAGCCCCGGGGAGCTGTTTTTT. This translates into CSARANSPGELFF.

This clonotype was seen at least ten times. V and J are TRBV7-9 and TRBJ2-1; D unresolved. The CDR3 spans 15 residues. V was clipped by 1 base and J by 3 bases, with 10 bases between them. The germline V gene has CDR1 SEHNR and CDR2 FQNEAQ (reference sequence). The CDR3 here is CASSLEAIIYNEQFF. The CDR3 DNA reads as TGTGCCAGCAGCTTAGAAGCGATCATCTACAATGAGCAGTTCTTC.

This clonotype was detected a few times. J is TRBJ2-3 and V is TRBV29-1; D call uncertain. From germline, CDR1 is SQVTM and CDR2 ANQGSEA. The ends were cut back, 4 bases at V and 0 bases at J, with 11 bases in the middle. This CDR3 has 14 amino acids. This CDR3 is CSVVSVASTDTQYF. The CDR3 bases are TGCAGCGTTGTCTCGGTTGCTAGCACAGATACGCAGTATTTT.

The genes are TRBV12-3 or TRBV12-4 and TRBJ1-1; D is uncertain. The ends were cut back, 2 bases at V and 1 base at J, with 5 bases in the middle. The CDR3 loop spans 13 amino acids. In nucleotides, the CDR3 is TGTGCCAGCAGTTTACCAGAGAACACTGAAGCTTTCTTT. As protein: CASSLPENTEAFF.